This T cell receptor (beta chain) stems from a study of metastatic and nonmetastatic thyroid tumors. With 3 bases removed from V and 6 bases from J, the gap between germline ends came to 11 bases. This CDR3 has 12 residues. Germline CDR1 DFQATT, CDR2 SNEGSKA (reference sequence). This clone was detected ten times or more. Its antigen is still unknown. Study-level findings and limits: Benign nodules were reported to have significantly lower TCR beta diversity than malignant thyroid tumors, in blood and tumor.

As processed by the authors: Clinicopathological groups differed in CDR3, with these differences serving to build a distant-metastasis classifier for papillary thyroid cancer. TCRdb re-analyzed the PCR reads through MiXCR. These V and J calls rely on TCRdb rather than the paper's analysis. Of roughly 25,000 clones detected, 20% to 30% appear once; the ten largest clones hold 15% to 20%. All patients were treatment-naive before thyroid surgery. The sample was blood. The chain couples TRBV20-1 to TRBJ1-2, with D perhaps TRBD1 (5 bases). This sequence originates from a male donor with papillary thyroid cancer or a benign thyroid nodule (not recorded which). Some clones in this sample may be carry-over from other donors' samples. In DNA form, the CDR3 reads TGCAGTGCTAGTGGGGGAAAAGATGGCTACACCTTC. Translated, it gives CSASGGKDGYTF.